This T cell receptor (beta chain) originates from a study of vaccination effects on CD4 cells after COVID-19. Looking at the study overall: Each participant was given two doses of one vaccine (BNT162b2 or mRNA-1273).

This clone was observed a handful of times. Its cognate antigen is unknown. This CDR3 is 14 amino acids long. The germline V gene has CDR1 SNHLY and CDR2 FYNNEI. J gave up 6 bases and V 6 bases, and 6 bases lay outside the gene matches. Antigen-specific CD4+ T cells were expanded (with viral peptide pools) by the ViraFEST assay ahead of sequencing. Researchers isolated CD4+ T cells once roughly ten days of culture had elapsed. Previously uninfected by SARS-CoV-2, the vaccine recipients also showed negative nucleocapsid antibodies. Produced via immunoSEQ multiplex PCR; TCRdb's table is partial and in-frame only. The data contain tens of thousands of clones, over 55% of them seen just once; the ten biggest clones take up approximately 13%.

The sequence was collected from a human donor who received a COVID-19 vaccine. The rearrangement uses TRBV2 and TRBJ2-1; 9 nucleotides match TRBD2. The input for sequencing was CD4+ T cells from PBMCs cultured with HCoV-OC43 spike peptides, taken before COVID-19 vaccination. As for subset: HCoV-OC43 spike overlapping peptide pool stimulation. The CDR3 coding sequence is TGTGCCAGCAGGGAAACTAGCGGGCGCAATGAGCAGTTCTTC. This codes for CASRETSGRNEQFF.